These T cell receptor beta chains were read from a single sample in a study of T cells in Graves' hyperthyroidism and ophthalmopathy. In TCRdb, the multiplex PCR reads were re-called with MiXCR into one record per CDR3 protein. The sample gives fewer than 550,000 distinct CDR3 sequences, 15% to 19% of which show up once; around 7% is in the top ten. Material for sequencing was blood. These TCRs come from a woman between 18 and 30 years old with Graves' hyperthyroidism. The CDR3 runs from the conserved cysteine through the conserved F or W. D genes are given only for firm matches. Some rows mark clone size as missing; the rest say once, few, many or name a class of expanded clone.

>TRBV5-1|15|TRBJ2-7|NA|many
CASSPGVDFSYEQYF
TGCGCCAGCAGCCCGGGGGTGGACTTCTCCTACGAGCAGTACTTC
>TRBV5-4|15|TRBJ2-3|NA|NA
CASSLGGIMMDTQYF
TGTGCCAGCAGCTTGGGCGGGATAATGATGGATACGCAGTATTTT
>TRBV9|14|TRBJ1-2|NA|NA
CASRSTGTGGGYTF
TGTGCCAGCAGGAGCACAGGGACGGGGGGTGGCTACACCTTC
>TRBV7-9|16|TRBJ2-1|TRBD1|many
CASSLSDRGRGDEQFF
TGTGCCAGCAGCTTATCGGACAGGGGGCGCGGCGATGAGCAGTTCTTC
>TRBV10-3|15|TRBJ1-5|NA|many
CAISESEGDYQPQHF
TGTGCCATCAGTGAGTCGGAAGGGGATTATCAGCCCCAGCATTTT
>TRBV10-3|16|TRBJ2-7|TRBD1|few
CAISLPRGQGAGEQYF
TGTGCCATCAGTCTCCCTCGGGGACAGGGGGCGGGGGAGCAGTACTTC
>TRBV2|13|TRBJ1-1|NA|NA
CASSADRNTEAFF
TGTGCCAGCAGTGCTGACAGGAACACTGAAGCTTTCTTT
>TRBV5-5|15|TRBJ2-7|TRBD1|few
CASSLAAGGPYEQYF
TGTGCCAGCAGCTTGGCGGCAGGGGGACCCTACGAGCAGTACTTC
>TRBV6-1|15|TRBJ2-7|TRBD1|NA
CASSPGQGAFYEQYF
TGTGCCAGCAGCCCCGGACAGGGGGCGTTTTACGAGCAGTACTTC
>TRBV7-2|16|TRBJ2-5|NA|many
CASSLGGGPRQETQYF
TGTGCCAGCAGCTTAGGCGGGGGCCCCCGCCAAGAGACCCAGTACTTC
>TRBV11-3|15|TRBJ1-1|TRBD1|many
CASSSRDRGDTEAFF
TGTGCCAGCAGCTCCCGGGACAGGGGAGACACTGAAGCTTTCTTT
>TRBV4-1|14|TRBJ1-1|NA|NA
CASSQKQGTTEAFF
TGCGCCAGCAGCCAAAAGCAGGGTACCACTGAAGCTTTCTTT
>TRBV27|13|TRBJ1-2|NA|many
CASSFGGNYGYTF
TGTGCCAGCAGTTTTGGGGGGAACTATGGCTACACCTTC
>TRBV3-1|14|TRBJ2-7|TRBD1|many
CASSGRDRGHEQYF
TGTGCCAGCAGTGGCCGGGACAGGGGACACGAGCAGTACTTC
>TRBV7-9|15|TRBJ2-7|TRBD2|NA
CVSSVSSGGAAEQYF
TGTGTCAGCAGCGTATCTAGCGGGGGGGCCGCCGAGCAGTACTTC
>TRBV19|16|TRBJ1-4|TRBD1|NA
CASSINRGLTNEKLFF
TGTGCCAGTAGTATCAACAGGGGGCTGACTAATGAAAAACTGTTTTTT
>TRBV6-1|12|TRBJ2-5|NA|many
CASSGDSRTQYF
TGTGCCAGCTCGGGCGACAGTAGGACCCAGTACTTC
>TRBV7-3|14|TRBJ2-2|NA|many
CASSLQGVTGELFF
TGTGCCAGCAGCTTACAGGGTGTCACCGGGGAGCTGTTTTTT
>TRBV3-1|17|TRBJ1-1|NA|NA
CASSEGGWGEWNTEAFF
TGTGCCAGCAGTGAAGGGGGGTGGGGAGAATGGAACACTGAAGCTTTCTTT
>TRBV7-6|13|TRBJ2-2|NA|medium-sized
CASSLWDTGELFF
TGTGCCAGCAGCTTATGGGACACCGGGGAGCTGTTTTTT
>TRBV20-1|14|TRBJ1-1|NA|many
CSAREGRRNTEAFF
TGCAGTGCTAGAGAAGGTAGGCGGAACACTGAAGCTTTCTTT
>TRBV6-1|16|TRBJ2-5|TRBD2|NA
CASTPPRLAGRETQYF
TGTGCCAGCACCCCACCACGACTAGCGGGTCGGGAGACCCAGTACTTC
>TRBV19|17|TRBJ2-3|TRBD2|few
CASSIEWSGSYDDTQYF
TGTGCCAGTAGTATAGAATGGAGCGGGAGTTATGATGATACGCAGTATTTT
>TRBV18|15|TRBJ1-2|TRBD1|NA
CASSPNRDRSHGYTF
TGTGCCAGCTCACCAAACCGGGACAGAAGCCATGGCTACACCTTC
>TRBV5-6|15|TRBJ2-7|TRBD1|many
CASSTGQGPPYEQYF
TGTGCCAGCAGCACAGGACAGGGGCCACCCTACGAGCAGTACTTC
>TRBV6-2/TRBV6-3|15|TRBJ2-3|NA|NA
CASSYSNDWRDTQYF
TGTGCCAGCAGTTACTCGAATGACTGGAGGGATACGCAGTATTTT
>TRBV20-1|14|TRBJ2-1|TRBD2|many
CSALRTSGSHEQFF
TGCAGTGCTTTGAGGACTAGCGGGAGCCATGAGCAGTTCTTC
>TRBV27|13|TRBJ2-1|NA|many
CASTNGLRNEQFF
TGTGCCAGCACGAACGGGCTTCGCAATGAGCAGTTCTTC
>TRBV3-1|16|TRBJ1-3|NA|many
CASSQGTVWSGNTIYF
TGTGCCAGCAGCCAAGGGACAGTCTGGTCTGGAAACACCATATATTTT
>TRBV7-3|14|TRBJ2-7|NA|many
CASSLGAGNYEQYF
TGTGCCAGCAGCTTGGGAGCCGGAAACTACGAGCAGTACTTC
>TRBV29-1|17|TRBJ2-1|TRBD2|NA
CSVAFLSGGGGYNEQFF
TGCAGCGTTGCGTTCCTTAGCGGGGGGGGGGGGTACAATGAGCAGTTCTTC
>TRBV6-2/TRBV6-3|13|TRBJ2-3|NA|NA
CASSARVTDTQYF
TGTGCCAGCAGTGCCCGGGTGACAGATACGCAGTATTTT
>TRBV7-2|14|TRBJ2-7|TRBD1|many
CASSQDRWSYEQYF
TGTGCCAGCAGCCAGGACAGGTGGTCCTACGAGCAGTACTTC
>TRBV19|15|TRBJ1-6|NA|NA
CASSRENNGLSPLHF
TGTGCCAGTAGTAGGGAAAATAACGGGCTTTCACCCCTCCACTTT
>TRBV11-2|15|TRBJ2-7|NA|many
CASSSRQDDPYEQYF
TGTGCCAGCAGCTCCAGACAGGACGACCCCTACGAGCAGTACTTC
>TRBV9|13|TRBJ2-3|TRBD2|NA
CASAGGDTDTQYF
TGTGCCAGTGCGGGGGGGGACACAGATACGCAGTATTTT
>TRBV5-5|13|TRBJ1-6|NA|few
CASSAQGDSPLHF
TGTGCCAGCAGCGCCCAAGGAGATTCACCCCTCCACTTT
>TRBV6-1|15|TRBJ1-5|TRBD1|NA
CASSEAGQGFRSQHF
TGTGCCAGCAGTGAAGCCGGACAGGGCTTTCGGTCCCAGCATTTT
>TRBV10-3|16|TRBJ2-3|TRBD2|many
CAISDQRGQSTDTQYF
TGTGCCATCAGTGACCAGCGGGGGCAGAGCACAGATACGCAGTATTTT
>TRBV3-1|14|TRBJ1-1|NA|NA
CASSSRLRETEAFF
TGTGCCAGCAGCTCCCGTCTGAGAGAGACTGAAGCTTTCTTT
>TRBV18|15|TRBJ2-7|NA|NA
CASAPGTAGYYEQYF
TGTGCCAGCGCCCCCGGGACCGCGGGTTACTACGAGCAGTACTTC
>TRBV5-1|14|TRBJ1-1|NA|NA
CASSYRGVDTEAFF
TGCGCCAGCAGCTATCGGGGGGTGGACACTGAAGCTTTCTTT
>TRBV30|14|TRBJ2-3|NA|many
CAWSAGLLTDTQYF
TGTGCCTGGAGCGCAGGGTTGCTCACAGATACGCAGTATTTT
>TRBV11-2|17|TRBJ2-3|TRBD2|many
CASSSTSGRARTDTQYF
TGTGCCAGCAGCTCCACTAGCGGGAGGGCCCGGACAGATACGCAGTATTTT
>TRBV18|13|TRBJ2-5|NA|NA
CASSPNRVETQYF
TGTGCCAGCTCACCAAACAGGGTGGAGACCCAGTACTTC
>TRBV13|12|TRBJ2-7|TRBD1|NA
CATGQARYEQYF
TGTGCCACCGGACAGGCCCGCTACGAGCAGTACTTC
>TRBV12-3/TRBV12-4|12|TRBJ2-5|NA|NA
CASSRPQETQYF
TGTGCCAGCAGTCGCCCTCAAGAGACCCAGTACTTC
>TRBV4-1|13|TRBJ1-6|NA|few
CATAGGTGSPLHF
TGCGCCACCGCGGGGGGCACGGGTTCACCCCTCCACTTT
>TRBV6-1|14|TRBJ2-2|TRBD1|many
CASRDRVYTGELFF
TGTGCCAGCAGGGACAGGGTATACACCGGGGAGCTGTTTTTT
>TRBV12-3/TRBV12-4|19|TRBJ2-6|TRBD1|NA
CASSEQGQAYSSGANVLTF
TGTGCCAGCAGTGAGCAAGGACAGGCTTATTCCTCTGGGGCCAACGTCCTGACTTTC
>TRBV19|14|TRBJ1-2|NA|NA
CASSFGGRYYGYTF
TGTGCCAGTAGTTTCGGGGGCAGATACTATGGCTACACCTTC
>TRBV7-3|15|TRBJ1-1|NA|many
CASSLTGGQNTEAFF
TGTGCCAGCAGCTTAACCGGGGGACAGAACACTGAAGCTTTCTTT
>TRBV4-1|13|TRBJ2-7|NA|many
CASSQGTPREQYF
TGCGCCAGCAGCCAAGGGACTCCGAGGGAGCAGTACTTC